These T cell receptor beta chains were read from a single sample in a study of beta chain features in type 1 diabetes. The data were produced by immunoSEQ multiplex PCR, yet TCRdb's version contains in-frame clones alone and is incomplete. The repertoire holds about 360,000 clones, with roughly 13% as singletons. The sequenced sample was naive CD4+ T cells from blood. The receptors shown here come from a man aged 18 to 30 in good health. The CDR3 runs from the conserved cysteine through the conserved F or W. Each record gives: V gene, D gene, clone size, J gene, CDR3 DNA, CDR3 protein. D genes are given only for firm matches. Only part of the rows carry a size: once, few, many, or a class if the clone is expanded.

TRBV7-3	-	few	TRBJ2-6	TGTGCCAGCAGCCAGGGTACTACTGGGGCCAACGTCCTGACTTTC	CASSQGTTGANVLTF
TRBV9	-	few	TRBJ1-1	TGTGCCAGCAGTCGTACGGGGGTGAACACTGAAGCTTTCTTT	CASSRTGVNTEAFF
TRBV10-3	TRBD2	-	TRBJ2-3	TGTGCCATCAGGGGGACTAGCGACCATTTGAGTACGCAGTATTTT	CAIRGTSDHLSTQYF
TRBV11-3	TRBD2	-	TRBJ2-1	TGTGCCAGCAGCCCCGAGGGGACTAGCGGATACAATGAGCAGTTCTTC	CASSPEGTSGYNEQFF
TRBV7-2	TRBD1	-	TRBJ2-1	TGTGCCAGCAGCTGGACAGGGGACTCGTACAATGAGCAGTTCTTC	CASSWTGDSYNEQFF
TRBV7-2	TRBD2	few	TRBJ2-7	TGTGCCAGCAGCCGGGGAGGGGCCGGAAGCTCCTACGAGCAGTACTTC	CASSRGGAGSSYEQYF
TRBV18	TRBD1	-	TRBJ1-1	TGTGCCAGCTCACTTGGGAGGACAGGGACTGAAGCTTTCTTT	CASSLGRTGTEAFF
TRBV14	-	few	TRBJ1-5	TGTGCCAGCAGCCAAAAACTCCCAGGGTCCTCTAGCAATCAGCCCCAGCATTTT	CASSQKLPGSSSNQPQHF
TRBV9	-	few	TRBJ2-3	TGTGCCAGCAGCGTAGGCGTTAGCTTCCCAGATACGCAGTATTTT	CASSVGVSFPDTQYF
TRBV5-4	-	few	TRBJ2-7	TGTGCCAGCAGCCAACCAGACTACGAGCAGTACTTC	CASSQPDYEQYF
TRBV29-1	-	few	TRBJ2-7	TGCAGCGTTGAGGTGGCCCCCTCACCAGGCGAGCAGTACTTC	CSVEVAPSPGEQYF
TRBV4-3	-	few	TRBJ1-2	TGCGCCAGCAGCCCACAAGGAGGCGGCTACACCTTC	CASSPQGGGYTF
TRBV10-3	-	few	TRBJ2-3	TGTGCCATCTCTAACCCAATGGATACGCAGTATTTT	CAISNPMDTQYF
TRBV18	TRBD2	few	TRBJ2-3	TGTGCCAGCTCACCCTGGACTAGCGGAGCAGATACGCAGTATTTT	CASSPWTSGADTQYF
TRBV4-3	-	many	TRBJ2-3	TGCGCCAGCAGCCAAGACTACTCAAGCACAGATACGCAGTATTTT	CASSQDYSSTDTQYF
TRBV18	-	-	TRBJ2-7	TGTGCCAGCTCACCATCGGGGGACGAGCAGTACTTC	CASSPSGDEQYF